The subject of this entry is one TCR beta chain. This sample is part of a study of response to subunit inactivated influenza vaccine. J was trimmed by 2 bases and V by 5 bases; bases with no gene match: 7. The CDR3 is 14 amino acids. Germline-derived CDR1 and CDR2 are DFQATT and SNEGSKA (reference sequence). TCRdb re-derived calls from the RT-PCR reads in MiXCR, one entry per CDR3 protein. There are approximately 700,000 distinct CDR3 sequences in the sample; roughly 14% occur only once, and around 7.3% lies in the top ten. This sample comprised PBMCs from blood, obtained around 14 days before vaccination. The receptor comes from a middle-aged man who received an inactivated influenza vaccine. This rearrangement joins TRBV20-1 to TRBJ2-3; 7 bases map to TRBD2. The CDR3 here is CSAEGSGHTDTQYF. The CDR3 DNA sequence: TGCAGTGCTGAGGGTAGCGGGCACACAGATACGCAGTATTTT.